Presented here are 24 T cell receptor beta chains from one specimen sequenced in a study of blood T cell repertoires in COVID-19. TCRdb's copy holds only in-frame clones and misses some; the assay was immunoSEQ multiplex PCR. The table shows 130,000 or so clones, with 85% to 90% occurring only once. The sequencing input was peripheral blood. These TCRs come from a man in his fifties or sixties with acute or convalescent COVID-19.

This chain links TRBV24-1 with TRBJ1-2; TRBD1 might be the D (5 bases). The V end was cut by 9 bases, the J end by 4 bases, with 17 bases between. Per germline, CDR1 KGHDR and CDR2 SFDVKD. This CDR3 is 14 amino acids long. DNA for the CDR3: TGTGCCACCCGAATCGACAGTGAACGCTATGGCTACACCTTC. The encoded protein is CATRIDSERYGYTF.

The rearrangement uses TRBV30 and TRBJ1-1; no reliable D call. Trimming took 7 bases from V and 3 from J, leaving 12 bases between them. The CDR3 length is 12 residues. CDR1 and CDR2 (germline): GTSNPN, SVGIG (reference sequence). The CDR3 DNA reads TGTGCCTCCAACGTAGTGCACACTGAAGCTTTCTTT. It codes for CASNVVHTEAFF.

This clone occurred a few times. The rearrangement uses TRBV12-3 or TRBV12-4 and TRBJ1-1; D gene uncertain. This CDR3 region has 13 residues. V dropped 6 bases and J dropped 5 bases, with 13 bases sitting between them. DNA of the CDR3: TGTGCCAGCAGAGACTACGGTGGGACTGAAGCTTTCTTT. It specifies CASRDYGGTEAFF.

The chain recombines TRBV4-1 with TRBJ2-1; D is undetermined. Trimming stripped 0 bases from V and 4 bases from J, with 7 bases between. Germline V gene data show CDR1 as MGHRA and CDR2 as YSYEKL. The CDR3 has 14 amino acids. The CDR3 coding sequence is TGCGCCAGCAGCCAAGAAGGAGCTTACAATGAGCAGTTCTTC. Its protein is CASSQEGAYNEQFF.

This chain's CDR3 is CAWRRSGVDSPLHF. CDR3 sequence (DNA): TGTGCCTGGAGAAGGTCAGGGGTCGACTCACCCCTCCACTTT. V gene TRBV30 combines with J gene TRBJ1-6; possibly TRBD1 for D (6 bases). CDR3 size: 14 residues. Trimming pared 3 bases from V and 10 bases from J, leaving 16 bases between. Germline V gives CDR1 GTSNPN, CDR2 SVGIG (reference sequence).

The rearrangement uses TRBV19 and TRBJ2-1; 9 nucleotides align to TRBD2. From germline, CDR1 is LNHDA and CDR2 SQIVND (reference sequence). Trimming removed 5 bases from V and 8 bases from J; junction bases left unmatched: 13. This CDR3 spans 16 amino acids. The CDR3: CASSAQLAGSLDEQFF. CDR3 in DNA: TGTGCCAGTAGTGCCCAACTAGCGGGTTCTCTGGATGAGCAGTTCTTC.

The chain is built from TRBV11-2 and TRBJ2-5, with 12 bases lining up with TRBD1. Germline V gives CDR1 SGHAT, CDR2 FQNNGV. V lost 1 base to trimming and J lost 5 bases; unmatched junction nucleotides: 5. The CDR3 contains 16 residues. CDR3 loop: CASSLVGQGARETQYF. The DNA for the CDR3 is TGTGCCAGCAGCTTAGTGGGACAGGGGGCTCGTGAGACCCAGTACTTC.

The V and J genes are TRBV5-1 and TRBJ2-2, with 9 nucleotides matching TRBD1. V lost 4 bases, J lost 5 bases, and 9 bases stayed unmatched. Germline-derived CDR1 and CDR2 are SGHRS and YFSETQ. The CDR3 length is 16 residues. CDR3 DNA: TGCGCCAGCAGCCCCCGACAGGGACAGGGAACCGGGGAGCTGTTTTTT. Protein sequence: CASSPRQGQGTGELFF. The full variable domain, completed using reference TRBV5-1 and TRBJ2-2, is KAGVTQTPRYLIKTRGQQVTLSCSPISGHRSVSWYQQTPGQGLQFLFEYFSETQRNKGNFPGRFSGRQFSNSRSEMNVSTLELGDSALYLCASSPRQGQGTGELFFGEGSRLTVL.

V is TRBV12-3 or TRBV12-4 and J is TRBJ2-7; the D gene is possibly TRBD1 (5 bases). The CDR3 sequence is 12 residues long. V shed 7 bases and J shed 3 bases, with 10 bases lying between them. DNA for the CDR3: TGTGCCAGCACTACAGGATTCTACGAGCAGTACTTC. Translated, it gives CASTTGFYEQYF.

The chain joins TRBV4-2 to TRBJ1-5, with D perhaps TRBD1 (5 bases). Germline V CDR1 and CDR2: LGHNA, YNFKEQ. This CDR3 region has 13 residues. V was trimmed by 3 bases and J by 7 bases, leaving 10 bases between them. CDR3: CASSQEGWQPQHF. The DNA for the CDR3 is TGTGCCAGCAGCCAGGAGGGGTGGCAGCCCCAGCATTTT.

The rearrangement uses TRBV25-1 and TRBJ2-5; 8 positions match TRBD2. Germline V CDR1 and CDR2: MGHDK, SYGVNS. After removal of 3 bases from V and 7 bases from J, the junction contained 10 bases not matched to a gene. The CDR3 sequence is 15 residues long. The DNA for the CDR3 is TGTGCCAGCAGTGAGACGAGGCCCGCGGGGGGGACCCAGTACTTC. The encoded protein is CASSETRPAGGTQYF.

The V and J genes are TRBV19 and TRBJ2-7; 9 bases line up with TRBD2. With V trimmed by 4 bases and J by 4 bases, 8 bases remained unmatched. CDR1 and CDR2 (germline): LNHDA, SQIVND (reference sequence). The CDR3 extends over 15 amino acids. CDR3 coding DNA: TGTGCCAGTAGTAGTTTAGCGGGAGACGTATACGAGCAGTACTTC. Protein product: CASSSLAGDVYEQYF.

This clone appeared a few times. The chain combines TRBV30 with TRBJ1-1; D is perhaps TRBD1 (6 bases). The germline V gene has CDR1 GTSNPN and CDR2 SVGIG (reference sequence). CDR3 length equals 15 residues. V lost 2 bases, J lost 5 bases, and 18 bases lay in between. The CDR3 DNA follows: TGTGCCTGGAGTCCCCATATGGGGGCGCGGACTGAAGCTTTCTTT. Translated: CAWSPHMGARTEAFF.

This sequence joins TRBV9 and TRBJ2-3; 10 nucleotides line up with TRBD2. This CDR3 contains 17 residues. J gave up 3 bases and V 4 bases, and 11 bases lay outside the gene matches. Germline CDR1 reads SGDLS; CDR2 reads YYNGEE. The CDR3 reads CASSTHVLAGMTDTQYF. The CDR3 nucleotides are TGTGCCAGCAGCACCCACGTACTAGCGGGAATGACAGATACGCAGTATTTT.

This sequence joins TRBV9 and TRBJ2-2, with D possibly being TRBD2 (7 bases). Trimming stripped 3 bases from V and 3 bases from J, with 18 bases between. CDR3 length equals 17 residues. CDR1 is SGDLS, CDR2 YYNGEE, per germline. CDR3 loop: CASSAPRGAGYTGELFF. The DNA of the CDR3 is TGTGCCAGCAGCGCACCCAGGGGAGCGGGGTACACCGGGGAGCTGTTTTTT.

The CDR3 is CASRLGQTTNEKLFF. The CDR3 DNA sequence: TGTGCCAGCAGGCTCGGACAGACAACTAATGAAAAACTGTTTTTT. The rearrangement links TRBV6-5 to TRBJ1-4; tentative D call: TRBD1 (6 bases). The CDR3 covers 15 residues. CDR1 MNHEY and CDR2 SVGAGI come from the germline V gene. Deletions cut 6 bases from V and 0 bases from J, with 11 bases between.

This clone appeared a single time. The V gene is TRBV14, the J gene TRBJ1-5, with 10 bases identical to TRBD1. Germline V gene data show CDR1 as SGHDN and CDR2 as FVKESK. Trimming at V came to 3 bases and at J to 14 bases, leaving 4 bases not matched to a gene. This CDR3 is 12 amino acids long. CDR3 sequence reads: CASSHGTGVKHF. The CDR3 DNA reads as TGTGCCAGCAGCCATGGGACAGGGGTAAAGCATTTT.

This CDR3 reads CASSPHEAGGPTPGELFF. Here the CDR3 DNA reads TGTGCCAGCAGCCCCCATGAGGCGGGAGGGCCAACCCCCGGGGAGCTGTTTTTT. V is TRBV7-6 and J is TRBJ2-2; TRBD2 agrees at 9 bases. The CDR3 is 18 residues long. Germline V gives CDR1 SGHVS, CDR2 FNYEAQ. V trimming: 5 bases; J trimming: 6 bases; junction bases outside the gene matches: 16.

J is TRBJ2-1 and V is TRBV21-1; the table's D call TRBD2 went unverified against the DNA. TRBV21-1 is marked as a pseudogene. This CDR3 region has 18 residues. The CDR3: CASPKNRWTSGSGAEQFF. CDR3 bases: TGTGCCAGCCCTAAAAATCGGTGGACTAGCGGGAGCGGGGCTGAGCAGTTCTTC.

This chain uses TRBV27 with TRBJ1-5; D may be TRBD1 (5 bases). Germline V lookup: CDR1 MNHEY, CDR2 SMNVEV (reference sequence). The CDR3 has 15 residues. V was cut by 8 bases and J by 3 bases, with 17 bases left in between. The CDR3: CASGARAAPNQPQHF. The DNA for the CDR3 is TGTGCCAGCGGGGCCAGGGCGGCCCCCAATCAGCCCCAGCATTTT.

This clone was found a few times. The rearrangement joins TRBV6-5 to TRBJ2-5; 10 bases line up with TRBD2. This CDR3 is built from 14 residues. V lost 7 bases and J lost 1; bases outside the gene matches: 3. Looked up from germline, CDR1 is MNHEY and CDR2 is SVGAGI. CDR3 in amino acids: CASNQREGQETQYF. The CDR3 DNA reads as TGTGCCAGCAATCAGCGGGAGGGCCAAGAGACCCAGTACTTC.

The table lists this clone with many counts. This chain joins TRBV19 and TRBJ1-5, with 9 bases matching TRBD1. This CDR3 contains 13 residues. With V trimmed by 7 bases and J by 7 bases, 5 bases remained unmatched. Germline V gene sequence: CDR1 LNHDA, CDR2 SQIVND (reference sequence). The CDR3 reads CASTQGARQPQHF. Written as DNA, the CDR3 is TGTGCCAGTACACAGGGGGCTCGGCAGCCCCAGCATTTT.

This clone was detected once. The chain is built from TRBV27 and TRBJ1-1; 9 bases are shared with TRBD1. V trimming: 3 bases; J trimming: 4 bases; junction bases outside the gene matches: 3. This CDR3 is 14 amino acids long. CDR1 and CDR2 from the germline V gene are MNHEY and SMNVEV (reference sequence). The CDR3 region is CASSFTGGSTEAFF. CDR3 DNA sequence: TGTGCCAGCAGTTTTACAGGGGGCAGCACTGAAGCTTTCTTT.

The chain links TRBV4-3 to TRBJ2-2, with D possibly TRBD2 on 6 matching bases. The CDR3 covers 15 residues. V was trimmed by 8 bases and J by 0 bases, leaving 13 bases between them. The germline gives CDR1 LGHNA, CDR2 YSLEER. CDR3 bases: TGCGCCAGCGGGACTTATAAGACGAACACCGGGGAGCTGTTTTTT. It translates to CASGTYKTNTGELFF.